This TCR beta chain was sequenced during a study of chemoradiotherapy in HPV16-positive cancers. J was trimmed by 4 bases and V by 7 bases; bases with no gene match: 14. This CDR3 region has 16 residues. Germline V lookup: CDR1 SNHLY, CDR2 FYNNEI. Profiled with immunoSEQ multiplex PCR; TCRdb holds only in-frame clones, not every one. Of about 21,000 clones in the sample, roughly 86% were seen once. The sample consisted of blood, taken from a patient who underwent chemoradiotherapy. The rearrangement links TRBV2 to TRBJ2-5, with TRBD1 matching 8 bases. This TCR came from a human donor with HPV-associated anogenital cancer. The CDR3 here is CASTQQGELRTETQYF. CDR3 in DNA: TGTGCCAGCACCCAACAGGGGGAGTTGCGTACAGAGACCCAGTACTTC.